The 9 T cell receptor beta chains below all came from one sample that was sequenced in a study of T cell repertoires in ileal Crohn's disease. The table came from immunoSEQ multiplex PCR; TCRdb's copy has only in-frame clones and leaves some out. The data contain about 4,500 clones, about four fifths of them seen just once; the ten biggest clones take up 16%. The source material was ileal tissue. These receptor sequences come from an adult with Crohn's disease.

The chain combines TRBV7-2 with TRBJ2-7, with TRBD2 as a possible D gene (5 bases). V was cut by 0 bases and J by 3 bases, with 12 bases left in between. The germline V gene encodes CDR1 SGHTA and CDR2 FQGNSA. CDR3 length: 15 amino acids. The CDR3 bases are TGTGCCAGCAGCTTAGCGCTCGGGGTCCTCTACGAGCAGTACTTC. This codes for CASSLALGVLYEQYF.

This clone has a single count. The V gene is TRBV11-3, the J gene TRBJ2-7; 14 bases line up with TRBD2. There are 15 residues in the CDR3. CDR1 is SGHNT and CDR2 is YENEEA in the germline V gene. With 5 bases clipped from V and 7 bases from J, the junction kept 7 bases outside the gene matches. CDR3 protein: CASSPGLAGVREQYF. CDR3 DNA sequence: TGTGCCAGCAGCCCGGGACTAGCGGGAGTTCGAGAGCAGTACTTC. Drawing the rest from reference TRBV11-3 and TRBJ2-7, the complete variable domain is EAGVVQSPRYKIIEKKQPVAFWCNPISGHNTLYWYLQNLGQGPELLIRYENEEAVDDSQLPKDRFSAERLKGVDSTLKIQPAELGDSAVYLCASSPGLAGVREQYFGPGTRLTVT.

The genes are TRBV10-3 and TRBJ2-3, with TRBD2 matching over 8 bases. The J segment lost 3 bases and the V segment lost 5 bases, leaving 10 bases of the junction unmatched. CDR3 size: 16 residues. Germline V lookup: CDR1 ENHRY, CDR2 SYGVKD. CDR3 in amino acids: CAISTTATSGTDTQYF. The CDR3 DNA is TGTGCCATCAGTACCACAGCTACTAGCGGAACAGATACGCAGTATTTT.

The chain carries TRBV7-2 and TRBJ2-2, with TRBD1 matching 9 bases. The CDR3 runs to 16 residues. Germline lookup yields CDR1 SGHTA and CDR2 FQGNSA. The trim removed 5 bases at V and 5 bases at J, leaving 9 bases unmatched. The CDR3 nucleotides are TGTGCCAGCAGCGGGGGGACAGGGAAGTTGACCGGGGAGCTGTTTTTT. This sequence encodes CASSGGTGKLTGELFF.

V and J are TRBV6-4 and TRBJ2-3; the match to TRBD2 covers 8 bases. The CDR3 has 13 residues. Germline trimming cut 6 bases from V and 5 bases from J; bases unmatched to any gene: 4. Germline CDR1 and CDR2: MRHNA and SNTAGT. DNA of the CDR3: TGTGCCAGCAGCGGGAGGGTTGAAGATACGCAGTATTTT. Encoded protein: CASSGRVEDTQYF.

This chain links TRBV6-1 with TRBJ2-7; D may be TRBD2 (6 bases). The CDR3 length is 15 residues. CDR1 is MNHNS, CDR2 SASEGT, per germline. Trimming took 7 bases from V and 1 from J, leaving 17 bases between them. CDR3 sequence reads: CASTPPRGGSYEQYF. The CDR3, as DNA: TGTGCCAGCACCCCACCACGGGGAGGTTCCTACGAGCAGTACTTC.

This clone appeared a few times. This sequence joins TRBV7-6 and TRBJ2-5, with a possible D match to TRBD1 (5 bases). Trimming cost V 7 bases and J 2 bases, with 11 bases left between them. Germline V lookup: CDR1 SGHVS, CDR2 FNYEAQ. This CDR3 is 13 amino acids long. The CDR3 DNA reads TGTGCCAGCACCCCGACAGCGCAAGAGACCCAGTACTTC. The encoded protein is CASTPTAQETQYF.

The chain is built from TRBV19 and TRBJ1-1, with 9 positions matching TRBD1. V was pared by 8 bases and J by 1 base, with 2 bases of the junction left unmatched. CDR1 is LNHDA, CDR2 SQIVND, per germline (reference sequence). The CDR3 covers 13 residues. For the CDR3, the DNA is TGTGCCAGTTCGGGACAGGGGAACACTGAAGCTTTCTTT. It encodes CASSGQGNTEAFF.

This clone came up a few times. The chain couples TRBV4-3 to TRBJ2-1; D may be TRBD1 (5 bases). Trimming removed 0 bases from V and 0 bases from J, with 12 bases in between. This CDR3 is 17 amino acids long. From germline, CDR1 is LGHNA and CDR2 YSLEER. In DNA form, the CDR3 reads TGCGCCAGCAGCCAAGATCAGGGCTTCAGCTCCTACAATGAGCAGTTCTTC. It is translated as CASSQDQGFSSYNEQFF.